The 7 T cell receptor beta chains presented below share a single source sample, sequenced in a study of breast tumors, draining lymph nodes, adjacent tissues. TCRdb independently ran MiXCR on the multiplex PCR reads; one entry per CDR3 protein. The sample lists about 16,000 distinct CDR3 sequences, 45% occurring once. Input material: tumor-adjacent breast tissue. The receptor set was obtained from a female donor with breast cancer. Some clones in this sample may be carry-over from other donors' samples.

This clonotype ranks as medium-sized (0.01 to 0.1%). The chain carries TRBV7-9 and TRBJ2-3, with no clear D. Trimming shortened V by 5 bases and J by 2 bases, and 8 bases separated the two germline ends. The CDR3 is 13 amino acids. In germline, CDR1 is SEHNR, CDR2 FQNEAQ (reference sequence). The CDR3 loop reads CASSLTYTDTQYF. CDR3 bases: TGTGCCAGCAGCCTAACGTACACAGATACGCAGTATTTT.

As to this clonotype: Relative to the germline gene, one junction end is altered; a read error may explain this. The chain combines TRBV6-5 with TRBJ2-7; D unclear. Germline assignment: CDR1 MNHEY and CDR2 SVGAGI. This CDR3 is built from 15 residues. The CDR3: CASSHSRHLSYEQYF. CDR3 DNA: TGTGCCAGCAGTCACTCTAGACACCTCTCCTACGAGCAGTACTTC.

The CDR3 bases are TGTGCCAGCAGCGCACCCAGGGGGCTGGGGAATGAAAAACTGTTTTTT. Its protein is CASSAPRGLGNEKLFF. The V and J genes are TRBV2 and TRBJ1-4; 8 bases match TRBD1. V was pared by 6 bases and J by 5 bases, with 11 bases of the junction left unmatched. CDR1 and CDR2 (germline): SNHLY, FYNNEI. This CDR3 is built from 16 residues.

Sample share makes this clonotype medium-sized. The chain uses TRBV2 and TRBJ2-1; tentative D call: TRBD2 (7 bases). Trimming removed 1 base at V and 4 bases at J, with 11 bases between. Germline CDR1 SNHLY, CDR2 FYNNEI. The CDR3 runs 15 residues. CDR3 sequence reads: CASSEEGGGYNEQFF. CDR3 in DNA: TGTGCCAGCAGTGAAGAAGGGGGGGGATACAATGAGCAGTTCTTC.

This clonotype is deemed medium-sized. The rearrangement links TRBV4-1 to TRBJ1-2; a possible D gene is TRBD1 (5 bases). V was cut by 0 bases and J by 7 bases, with 9 bases left in between. The V gene's germline CDR1 is MGHRA and CDR2 YSYEKL. This CDR3 has 13 residues. DNA for the CDR3: TGCGCCAGCAGCCAAGAAGGACAACTTGGCTACACCTTC. Translating gives CASSQEGQLGYTF.

This clonotype was picked up one time. This CDR3 reads CASSWDRGTDTQYF. CDR3 bases: TGTGCCAGCAGCTGGGACAGGGGAACAGATACGCAGTATTTT. This sequence joins TRBV5-8 and TRBJ2-3; 10 nucleotides align to TRBD1. The V and J ends lost 3 bases and 3 bases, in that order; junction bases with no gene match: 1. The CDR3 spans 14 residues. From germline, CDR1 is SGHTS and CDR2 YDEGEE.

This clonotype was seen more than once but under ten times. A much larger clone differs from this one at a single base, so this may be a read error. Here the CDR3 DNA reads TGTGCCAGCAGTTCCGGACAGGCAAACTATGGCTACACCTTC. Amino acids: CASSSGQANYGYTF. The V and J genes are TRBV5-4 and TRBJ1-2, with TRBD1 identical over 7 bases. V lost 5 bases to trimming and J lost 2 bases; unmatched junction nucleotides: 6. Germline V gene data show CDR1 as SGHNT and CDR2 as YYREEE (reference sequence). The CDR3 is made up of 14 amino acids.